Below, 30 T cell receptor beta chains from the same sample are listed, as sequenced in a study of beta chain features in type 1 diabetes. Sequenced material consisted of expressed TCRB transcripts (all of the isolated RNA was reverse transcribed). TCRdb's copy holds only in-frame clones and misses some; the assay was immunoSEQ multiplex PCR. The table lists roughly 500,000 clones, about an eighth of them singletons. The sample comprised naive CD4+ T cells from blood. These receptors were obtained from a woman younger than 35 in good health.

J is TRBJ2-1 and V is TRBV5-4; TRBD1 matches at 12 bases. V lost 4 bases and J lost 4; bases outside the gene matches: 3. The CDR3 sequence is 15 residues long. Germline-derived CDR1 and CDR2 are SGHNT and YYREEE (reference sequence). The CDR3 loop reads CASSPGQGAYNEQFF. Written as DNA, the CDR3 is TGTGCCAGCAGCCCGGGACAGGGGGCTTACAATGAGCAGTTCTTC.

The table lists this clone with many counts. This chain uses TRBV30 with TRBJ1-4; D gene unclear. The length of the CDR3 is 12 residues. Trimming removed 2 bases at V and 11 bases at J, with 12 bases between. Germline assignment: CDR1 GTSNPN and CDR2 SVGIG (reference sequence). For the CDR3, the DNA is TGTGCCTGGAGTTCGTGGGATTGGAAACTGTTTTTT. Its protein is CAWSSWDWKLFF.

This clone was detected ten times or more. The V gene is TRBV2, the J gene TRBJ2-7, with D uncertain. The CDR3 covers 12 residues. Germline V gene data show CDR1 as SNHLY and CDR2 as FYNNEI. V was pared by 6 bases and J by 0 bases, with 6 bases between. The CDR3 spells CASSLDSYEQYF. CDR3 nucleotide sequence: TGTGCCAGCAGCCTGGACTCCTACGAGCAGTACTTC.

The CDR3 DNA is TGTGCCTGGAGTGTACGGCGGGAGAGGGGTCAGTACTTC. Protein: CAWSVRRERGQYF. This chain uses TRBV30 with TRBJ2-7; 7 bases agree with TRBD2. The CDR3 covers 13 residues. Germline CDR1 and CDR2: GTSNPN and SVGIG (reference sequence). The ends lost 0 bases at V and 10 bases at J; junction bases unmatched: 9.

This chain links TRBV5-4 with TRBJ2-5, with D unresolved. CDR1 and CDR2 (germline): SGHNT, YYREEE (reference sequence). Trimming stripped 0 bases from V and 3 bases from J, with 9 bases between. The CDR3 loop spans 14 amino acids. This chain's CDR3 is CASSLAVREETQYF. The CDR3 nucleotides read TGTGCCAGCAGCTTGGCCGTCAGAGAAGAGACCCAGTACTTC. Full variable domain (remainder filled in from reference TRBV5-4 and TRBJ2-5): ETGVTQSPTHLIKTRGQQVTLRCSSQSGHNTVSWYQQALGQGPQFIFQYYREEENGRGNFPPRFSGLQFPNYSSELNVNALELDDSALYLCASSLAVREETQYFGPGTRLLVL.

This sequence joins TRBV6-5 and TRBJ2-1, with 8 bases aligning to TRBD1. This CDR3 contains 16 residues. With 0 bases clipped from V and 7 bases from J, the junction kept 8 bases outside the gene matches. Germline-derived CDR1 and CDR2 are MNHEY and SVGAGI. DNA of the CDR3: TGTGCCAGCAGTTACTCAGGACAGGGATCGGTTAATGAGCAGTTCTTC. It translates to CASSYSGQGSVNEQFF.

This clone was observed a few times. The chain has TRBV4-3 and TRBJ1-1, with 8 bases fitting TRBD1. Germline loops: CDR1 LGHNA, CDR2 YSLEER. V lost 3 bases and J lost 4; bases outside the gene matches: 7. This CDR3 comprises 15 residues. CDR3 in amino acids: CASSHGDRGLTEAFF. DNA for the CDR3: TGCGCCAGCAGCCATGGCGACAGGGGCCTCACTGAAGCTTTCTTT.

This clone was counted between two and nine times. The chain employs TRBV19 and TRBJ2-1, with D perhaps matching TRBD1 or TRBD2 (5 bases each). Germline CDR1 is LNHDA and CDR2 is SQIVND (reference sequence). The CDR3 contains 15 residues. V shed 3 bases and J shed 7 bases, with 16 bases lying between them. The CDR3 spells CASSIGGWGMNEQFF. CDR3 nucleotide sequence: TGTGCCAGTAGTATCGGAGGATGGGGCATGAATGAGCAGTTCTTC.

V usage is TRBV2 and J usage is TRBJ2-1, with TRBD1 identical over 8 bases. Germline trimming cut 6 bases from V and 0 bases from J; bases unmatched to any gene: 4. Germline CDR1 and CDR2: SNHLY and FYNNEI. The CDR3 totals 15 residues. The CDR3, as DNA: TGTGCCAGCAGAACCGACAGGGGCTCCTACAATGAGCAGTTCTTC. Encoded protein: CASRTDRGSYNEQFF. The whole variable domain, remainder taken from reference TRBV2 and TRBJ2-1, is EPEVTQTPSHQVTQMGQEVILRCVPISNHLYFYWYRQILGQKVEFLVSFYNNEISEKSEIFDDQFSVERPDGSNFTLKIRSTKLEDSAMYFCASRTDRGSYNEQFFGPGTRLTVL.

The CDR3 reads CSVRSLGGGTDTQYF. DNA of the CDR3: TGCAGCGTCCGGAGCCTAGGGGGGGGCACAGATACGCAGTATTTT. The rearrangement links TRBV29-1 to TRBJ2-3, with D possibly being TRBD2 (7 bases). Between the trimmed V and J ends, which lost 6 bases and 1 base, there was a span of 17 bases. The CDR3 consists of 15 residues. In germline, CDR1 is SQVTM, CDR2 ANQGSEA.

Details on this clone: A read error may account for a junction end that differs from germline. The chain couples TRBV9 to TRBJ2-4, with a weak D call TRBD2 (5 bases). The CDR3 spans 18 residues. Germline loops: CDR1 SGDLS, CDR2 YYNGEE. The CDR3 loop is CARSPGLPLNLAKNIQYF. As DNA, the CDR3 is TGTGCCCGCAGCCCGGGGTTGCCCCTAAATCTAGCCAAAAACATTCAGTACTTC.

Only a few counts were recorded for this clone. J is TRBJ1-1 and V is TRBV7-2; a possible D gene is TRBD1 (6 bases). The V gene's germline CDR1 is SGHTA and CDR2 FQGNSA. The ends were cut back, 5 bases at V and 3 bases at J, with 13 bases in the middle. This CDR3 has 14 residues. Here the CDR3 DNA reads TGTGCCAGCAGCCCCGCAGGGGAATACACTGAAGCTTTCTTT. Residues: CASSPAGEYTEAFF.

The sample holds a few counts of this clone. The V and J genes are TRBV7-8 and TRBJ2-1; the D gene is possibly TRBD1 (6 bases). V lost 5 bases and J lost 5, with 16 bases in between. Germline lookup yields CDR1 SGHVS and CDR2 FQNEAQ. The length of the CDR3 is 15 residues. The CDR3 sequence is CASSLNDRFNNEQFF. The CDR3 DNA follows: TGTGCCAGCAGCCTCAACGACAGGTTTAACAATGAGCAGTTCTTC. Filled out from reference TRBV7-8 and TRBJ2-1, the complete variable domain reads GAGVSQSPRYKVAKRGQDVALRCDPISGHVSLFWYQQALGQGPEFLTYFQNEAQLDKSGLPSDRFFAERPEGSVSTLKIQRTQQEDSAVYLCASSLNDRFNNEQFFGPGTRLTVL.

The J gene is TRBJ2-3, the V gene TRBV7-3; the D gene is possibly TRBD1 (5 bases). The V and J ends lost 5 bases and 7 bases respectively, with 13 bases between them. This CDR3 has 13 amino acids. Germline assignment: CDR1 SGHTA and CDR2 FQGTGA. The CDR3 sequence: CASSPRATNTQYF. The CDR3 DNA reads TGTGCCAGCAGCCCCAGGGCAACGAATACGCAGTATTTT.

The chain uses TRBV4-2 and TRBJ2-7; D is possibly TRBD2 (5 bases). The germline CDR1 and CDR2 sequences are LGHNA and YNFKEQ. V gave up 6 bases and J gave up 6 bases, with 15 bases separating them. The CDR3 length is 13 residues. The CDR3 nucleotides read TGTGCCAGCAGGGTACTAGGTGGCGGCGAGCAGTACTTC. Translation: CASRVLGGGEQYF.

This clone has only a few counts. The rearrangement links TRBV5-1 to TRBJ1-1; D is ambiguous. V was cut by 6 bases and J by 5 bases, with 14 bases left in between. Germline V CDR1 and CDR2: SGHRS, YFSETQ. This CDR3 contains 13 residues. In DNA form, the CDR3 reads TGCGCCAGCAAGGAGGTTTCTCGGACTGAAGCTTTCTTT. Its translation: CASKEVSRTEAFF.

V is TRBV18 and J is TRBJ2-1; TRBD1 or TRBD2 may be the D gene (5 bases each). The CDR3 sequence is 15 residues long. CDR1 is KGHSH and CDR2 is LQKENI in the germline V gene. V was shortened by 0 bases and J by 7 bases, with 13 bases between the two germline ends. For the CDR3, the DNA is TGTGCCAGCTCACCACCGGGACGAATAGGGAATGAGCAGTTCTTC. Its translation is CASSPPGRIGNEQFF. The full variable domain, its missing parts supplied by reference TRBV18 and TRBJ2-1, is NAGVMQNPRHLVRRRGQEARLRCSPMKGHSHVYWYRQLPEEGLKFMVYLQKENIIDESGMPKERFSAEFPKEGPSILRIQQVVRGDSAAYFCASSPPGRIGNEQFFGPGTRLTVL.

V is TRBV11-2 and J is TRBJ2-4; no reliable D call. Trimming took off 2 bases at V and 0 bases at J, with 17 bases between the two ends. The length of the CDR3 is 18 residues. The germline V gene encodes CDR1 SGHAT and CDR2 FQNNGV. The CDR3 loop reads CASSLYLVRGLAKNIQYF. CDR3 bases: TGTGCCAGCAGCTTATATCTCGTCCGAGGATTAGCCAAAAACATTCAGTACTTC.

This clone was counted a few times. The chain links TRBV6-6 to TRBJ2-7, with D perhaps being TRBD1 or TRBD2 (6 bases each). This CDR3 has 15 amino acids. Trimming left V 2 bases short and J 2 bases short, with 13 bases between. Germline CDR1 and CDR2: MNHNY and SVGAGI (reference sequence). CDR3 sequence: CASSYGLGGTYEQYV. The CDR3, as DNA: TGTGCCAGCAGTTACGGGTTGGGGGGCACCTACGAGCAGTACGTC.

The CDR3 sequence: CASSQQGSLAYEQYF. The CDR3, as DNA: TGCGCCAGCAGCCAACAGGGTTCCCTCGCCTACGAGCAGTACTTC. The chain recombines TRBV4-3 with TRBJ2-7, with D perhaps matching TRBD1 (5 bases). The CDR3 is 15 amino acids. The germline V and J ends were trimmed by 2 bases and 2 bases, with 13 bases remaining between them. Germline V lookup: CDR1 LGHNA, CDR2 YSLEER.

The chain recombines TRBV5-1 with TRBJ2-6; D not resolved. V lost 0 bases and J 2 bases, leaving 9 bases between the germline ends. The CDR3 totals 16 residues. The germline CDR1 and CDR2 sequences are SGHRS and YFSETQ. CDR3 bases: TGCGCCAGCAGCTTGGACAGTTTAGCTGGGGCCAACGTCCTGACTTTC. This gives the protein CASSLDSLAGANVLTF.

This clone was counted only a few times. The chain recombines TRBV7-2 with TRBJ2-3; the D gene is possibly TRBD2 (6 bases). V lost 3 bases, J lost 1 base, and 14 bases lay in between. The V gene's germline CDR1 is SGHTA and CDR2 FQGNSA. The CDR3 is made up of 16 amino acids. The CDR3 DNA sequence: TGTGCCAGCAGCTTGGGGCGGGGTGGGGGCACAGATACGCAGTATTTT. Translating it yields CASSLGRGGGTDTQYF.

This clone was observed a few times. This chain links TRBV7-2 with TRBJ2-5, with D possibly TRBD2 on 5 matching bases. Between the trimmed V and J ends, which lost 5 bases and 9 bases, there was a span of 13 bases. CDR3 length: 12 residues. CDR1 is SGHTA and CDR2 is FQGNSA in the germline V gene. CDR3 protein: CASSHSGKSQYF. The CDR3 DNA reads TGTGCCAGCAGCCATTCCGGGAAGTCCCAGTACTTC.

This rearrangement joins TRBV5-1 to TRBJ2-1; D uncertain. Deletions cut 5 bases from V and 0 bases from J, with 9 bases between. The germline V gene has CDR1 SGHRS and CDR2 YFSETQ. The length of the CDR3 is 14 residues. CDR3 sequence (DNA): TGCGCCAGCAGTCAGGCGGACTCCTACAATGAGCAGTTCTTC. This codes for CASSQADSYNEQFF.

The chain uses TRBV28 and TRBJ2-5; maybe TRBD1 (6 bases). The CDR3 runs 14 residues. The V end lost 6 bases, the J end lost 4 bases, and 15 bases lay between the germline ends. Germline V gene lookup returns CDR1 MDHEN and CDR2 SYDVKM. The CDR3 DNA sequence: TGTGCCAGCAGGCCTCTCAGGGGCCGAGAGACCCAGTACTTC. This sequence encodes CASRPLRGRETQYF.

This chain connects TRBV7-9 to TRBJ2-1, with 7 bases aligning to TRBD2. CDR1 is SEHNR, CDR2 FQNEAQ, per germline (reference sequence). This CDR3 is built from 13 residues. The V and J ends lost 3 bases and 14 bases, in that order; junction bases with no gene match: 10. CDR3 sequence (DNA): TGTGCCAGCAGCTTGGGGGAGGGGACGCCCGAGTTCTTC. It encodes CASSLGEGTPEFF.

This clone has just a few counts. This chain uses TRBV7-6 with TRBJ2-5, with D possibly TRBD2 on 6 matching bases. The V gene's germline CDR1 is SGHVS and CDR2 FNYEAQ. The V and J ends lost 5 bases and 4 bases respectively, with 11 bases between them. This CDR3 contains 13 residues. CDR3 DNA sequence: TGTGCCAGCAGCGCGCGGGGTCGAGAGACCCAGTACTTC. It is translated as CASSARGRETQYF.

This clone was picked up a small number of times. The chain carries TRBV7-9 and TRBJ2-7; 7 bases map to TRBD2. The CDR3 is made up of 15 amino acids. V lost 1 base to trimming and J lost 2 bases; unmatched junction nucleotides: 5. Looked up from germline, CDR1 is SEHNR and CDR2 is FQNEAQ (reference sequence). CDR3 loop: CASSLVGGRAYEQYF. The CDR3 DNA sequence: TGTGCCAGCAGCTTAGTTGGCGGGAGAGCCTACGAGCAGTACTTC.

V is TRBV4-3 and J is TRBJ2-7; D gene unclear. The germline gives CDR1 LGHNA, CDR2 YSLEER. V lost 1 base and J 12 bases, leaving 16 bases between the germline ends. There are 13 residues in the CDR3. The CDR3 nucleotides are TGCGCCAGCAGCCAAGTCTACGTTGACTTGCTGTACTTC. This gives the protein CASSQVYVDLLYF.

The V gene is TRBV2, the J gene TRBJ2-3; D tentatively reads TRBD1 or TRBD2 (6 bases each). The V gene lost 4 bases and the J gene lost 4 bases, with 9 bases spanning the gap. This CDR3 spans 13 amino acids. Germline values: CDR1 SNHLY, CDR2 FYNNEI. CDR3 sequence reads: CASSVGGPDTQYF. In DNA form, the CDR3 reads TGTGCCAGCAGTGTTGGGGGGCCAGATACGCAGTATTTT.